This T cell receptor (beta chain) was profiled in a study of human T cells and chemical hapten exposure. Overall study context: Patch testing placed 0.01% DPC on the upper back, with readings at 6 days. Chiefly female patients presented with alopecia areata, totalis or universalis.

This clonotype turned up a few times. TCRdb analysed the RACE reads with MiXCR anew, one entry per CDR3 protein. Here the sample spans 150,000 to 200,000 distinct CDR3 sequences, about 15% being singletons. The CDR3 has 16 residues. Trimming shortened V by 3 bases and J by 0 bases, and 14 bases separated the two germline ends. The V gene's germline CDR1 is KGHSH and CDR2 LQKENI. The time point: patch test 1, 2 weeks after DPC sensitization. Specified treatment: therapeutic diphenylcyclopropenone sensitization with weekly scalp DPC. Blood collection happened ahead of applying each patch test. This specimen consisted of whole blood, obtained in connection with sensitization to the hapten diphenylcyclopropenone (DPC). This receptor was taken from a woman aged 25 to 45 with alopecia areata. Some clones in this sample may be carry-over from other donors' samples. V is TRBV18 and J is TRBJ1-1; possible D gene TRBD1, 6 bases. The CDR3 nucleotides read TGTGCCAGCTCACCCCTGACAGGATCTTTGAACACTGAAGCTTTCTTT. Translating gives CASSPLTGSLNTEAFF.